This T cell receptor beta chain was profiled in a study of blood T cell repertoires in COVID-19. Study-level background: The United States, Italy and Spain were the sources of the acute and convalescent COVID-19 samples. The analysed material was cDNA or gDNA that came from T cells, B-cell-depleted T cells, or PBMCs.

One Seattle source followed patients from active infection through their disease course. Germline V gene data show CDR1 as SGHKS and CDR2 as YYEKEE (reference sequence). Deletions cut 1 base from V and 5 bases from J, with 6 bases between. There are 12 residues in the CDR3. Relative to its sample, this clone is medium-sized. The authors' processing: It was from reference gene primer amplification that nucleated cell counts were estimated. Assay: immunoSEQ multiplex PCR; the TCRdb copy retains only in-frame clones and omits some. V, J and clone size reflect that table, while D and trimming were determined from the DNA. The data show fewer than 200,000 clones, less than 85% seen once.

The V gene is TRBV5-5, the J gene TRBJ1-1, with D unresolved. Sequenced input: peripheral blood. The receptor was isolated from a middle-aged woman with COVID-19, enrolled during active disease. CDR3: CASSLSGTEAFF. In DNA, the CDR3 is TGTGCCAGCAGCTTGTCCGGGACTGAAGCTTTCTTT.